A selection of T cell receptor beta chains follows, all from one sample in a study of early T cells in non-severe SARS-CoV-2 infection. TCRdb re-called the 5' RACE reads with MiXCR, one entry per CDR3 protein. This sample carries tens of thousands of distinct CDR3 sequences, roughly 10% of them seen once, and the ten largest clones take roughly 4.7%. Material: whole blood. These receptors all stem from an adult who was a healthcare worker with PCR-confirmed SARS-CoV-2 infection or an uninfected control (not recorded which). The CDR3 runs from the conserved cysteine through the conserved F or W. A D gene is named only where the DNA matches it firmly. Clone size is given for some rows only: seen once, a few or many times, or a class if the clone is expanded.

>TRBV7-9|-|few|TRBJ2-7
TGTGCCAGCAGCTTAGAGGTCCCCCCGGGGGAGCAGTACTTC
CASSLEVPPGEQYF
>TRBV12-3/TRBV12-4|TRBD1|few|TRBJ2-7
TGTGCCAGCAGTAGGGACAGGAATGAGCAGTACTTC
CASSRDRNEQYF
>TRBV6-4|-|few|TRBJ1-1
TGTGCCAACAGTGACTCACAGGGCGCTGAAGCTTTCTTT
CANSDSQGAEAFF
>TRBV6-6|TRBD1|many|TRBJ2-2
TGTGCCAGCAGCTTCAGACAGGGGGCTTACACCGGGGAGCTGTTTTTT
CASSFRQGAYTGELFF
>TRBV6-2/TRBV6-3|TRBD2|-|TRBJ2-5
TGTGCCAGCAGAGGACTAGCGGGCCCTCCCAAAGAGACCCAGTACTTC
CASRGLAGPPKETQYF
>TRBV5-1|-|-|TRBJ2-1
TGCGCCAGCAGCAGCGGTCAGGAAAGGGTCAATGAGCAGTTCTTC
CASSSGQERVNEQFF
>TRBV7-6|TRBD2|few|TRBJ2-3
TGTGCCAGCAGCTTACTCCCCCAGGTTCGGCGGGGGGGACGGGATACGCAGTATTTT
CASSLLPQVRRGGRDTQYF
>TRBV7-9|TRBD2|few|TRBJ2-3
TGTGCCAGCAGCTCTAGCGGGGGATCCCCTAGCACAGATACGCAGTATTTT
CASSSSGGSPSTDTQYF
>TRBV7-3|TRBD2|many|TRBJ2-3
TGTGCCAGCAGCCCCGGACTAGCGGGAGGTTCAGATACGCAGTATTTT
CASSPGLAGGSDTQYF
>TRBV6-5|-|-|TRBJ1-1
TGTGCCAGCAGTGAATCCGGGGCTAAAGGGATCTTT
CASSESGAKGIF
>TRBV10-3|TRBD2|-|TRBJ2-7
TGTGCCATCAGTGAACCCCAGACTAGCTGGAGGGCCTACGAGCAGTACTTC
CAISEPQTSWRAYEQYF
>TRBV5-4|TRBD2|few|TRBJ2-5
TGTGCCAGCAGCTTTCCTAGCGGCCAAGAGACCCAGTACTTC
CASSFPSGQETQYF
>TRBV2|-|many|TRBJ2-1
TGTGCCAGCAGATCCGGGACCTTTTCCTACAATGAGCAGTTCTTC
CASRSGTFSYNEQFF
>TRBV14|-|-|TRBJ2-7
TGTGCCAGCAGCCAAGGATATGCGGCGGGACATGAGCAGTACTTC
CASSQGYAAGHEQYF
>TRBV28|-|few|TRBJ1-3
TGTGCCAGCAGTTTAACTGGAAACACCATATATTTT
CASSLTGNTIYF
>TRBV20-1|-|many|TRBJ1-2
TGCAGTGCTACACGGACAGCCGACTATGGCTACACCTTC
CSATRTADYGYTF
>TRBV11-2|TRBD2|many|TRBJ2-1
TGTGCCAGCAGCACAAGGCGGGGGGATTCGGATGAGCAGTTCTTC
CASSTRRGDSDEQFF
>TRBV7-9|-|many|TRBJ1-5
TGTGCCAGCAGTGTGGACCCAAATAAGGAAGCCCAGCATTTT
CASSVDPNKEAQHF
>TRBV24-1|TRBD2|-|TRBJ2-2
TGTGCCACCCATGCGACTAGCGGGCGTTACACCGGGGAGCTGTTTTTT
CATHATSGRYTGELFF
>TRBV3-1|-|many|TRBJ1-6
TGTGCCAGCAGCCTCCGGGGTCGAAATTCACCCCTCCACTTT
CASSLRGRNSPLHF
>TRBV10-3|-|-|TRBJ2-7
TGTGCCATCAGGCCGATTGAGGCCTACGAGCAGTACTTC
CAIRPIEAYEQYF
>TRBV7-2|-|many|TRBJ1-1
TGTGCCAGCAGCTTAGGACAGCTGAACACTGAAGCTTTCTTT
CASSLGQLNTEAFF
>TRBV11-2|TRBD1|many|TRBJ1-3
TGTGCCAGCCGGAAAACAGGGGATGGAGCTGGAAACACCATATATTTT
CASRKTGDGAGNTIYF
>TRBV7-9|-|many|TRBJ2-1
TGTGCCAGCAGCCACAGGGTCCACAATGAGCAGTTCTTC
CASSHRVHNEQFF
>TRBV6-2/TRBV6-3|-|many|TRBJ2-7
TGTGCCAGCAGTAAACCGGGACCGCCGTACTTCAGGGTCTTC
CASSKPGPPYFRVF
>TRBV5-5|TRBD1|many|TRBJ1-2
TGTGCCAGCAGCGAGAACAGGGGCTTCTATGGCTACACCTTC
CASSENRGFYGYTF
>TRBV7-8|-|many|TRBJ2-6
TGTGCCAGCAGCTTAACGGCAGGGCGCTACTCTGGGGCCAACGTCCTGACTTTC
CASSLTAGRYSGANVLTF
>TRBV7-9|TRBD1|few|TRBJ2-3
TGTGCCAGCAGCTTAACAGGGGCAGATACGCAGTATTTT
CASSLTGADTQYF
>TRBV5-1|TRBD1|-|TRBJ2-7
TGCGCCAGCAGTTTCCGGGACAGGGCGGACGAGCAGTACTTC
CASSFRDRADEQYF
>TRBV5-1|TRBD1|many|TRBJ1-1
TGCGCCAGCAGCTTACAGGGGAACGCCTGGACTGAAGCTTTCTTT
CASSLQGNAWTEAFF
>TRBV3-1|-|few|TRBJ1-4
TGTGCCAGCAGCCTTTTGGCTAATGAAAAACTGTTTTTT
CASSLLANEKLFF
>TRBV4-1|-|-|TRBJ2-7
TGCGCCAGCAGCCAAGATCAGGGTCCCTACGAGCAGTACTTC
CASSQDQGPYEQYF